This T cell receptor (beta chain) was sequenced for a study of OX40 agonist ivuxolimab in advanced cancers. At the level of the study: Patients were 65% to 85% male with ages roughly 20 to 90, mean approximately 55. Partial responses were achieved by three patients: one hepatocellular carcinoma, two cutaneous melanoma.

Regarding this clone: Its antigen is not known.

CDR1 and CDR2 from the germline V gene are SQVTM and ANQGSEA. V shed 2 bases and J 5 bases; nucleotides not matched to a gene: 14. The CDR3 loop spans 17 amino acids. Sequencing was performed with immunoSEQ multiplex PCR; in TCRdb, only in-frame clones are kept and a portion is missing. There are tens of thousands of clones in the sample; around 84% occur only once, and roughly 34% lies in the top ten. General study findings and limits: Among the nonresponders, some also had low normalized T-cell clonal expansion.

Autoimmune disease history or systemic immunosuppression meant exclusion. The sequences come from CD4+ or CD8+ T cells sorted from blood, collected in a trial of the OX40 agonist ivuxolimab. The chain employs TRBV29-1 and TRBJ2-1; 8 nucleotides agree with TRBD2. This sequence originates from an adult with an advanced solid tumor such as melanoma, head and neck, liver or kidney cancer. CDR3 nucleotide sequence: TGCAGCGTTGAACTCCCCTCGGGAGGGCCGCGCCACAATGAGCAGTTCTTC. Its translation: CSVELPSGGPRHNEQFF.